The rows below give T cell receptor beta chains drawn from one sample of a study of cytomegalovirus exposure and HLA in healthy donors. Sequenced by immunoSEQ multiplex PCR; TCRdb stores in-frame clones only, minus some. The table shows some 150,000 clones, with about 84% occurring only once. The sample taken for sequencing was PBMCs. All receptors come from a man in his forties or fifties in good health and CMV-seronegative. CDR3s include the opening cysteine and the closing phenylalanine or tryptophan. The order of the fields is J gene, D gene, CDR3 length, V gene, clone size, CDR3 DNA, CDR3 protein. A D gene is named only where the DNA matches it firmly. Clone size is shown for a subset of rows, as once, few, many or a class of expanded clone.

j_call: TRBJ2-2; d_call: -; cdr3_length: 17; v_call: TRBV7-8; clone_size: -; cdr3_nt: TGTGCCAGCAGTCCCTGGGAGGGGGGGCGGAACACCGGGGAGCTGTTTTTT; cdr3_aa: CASSPWEGGRNTGELFF
j_call: TRBJ2-3; d_call: TRBD1; cdr3_length: 11; v_call: TRBV14; clone_size: -; cdr3_nt: TGTGCCAGCAGCCCGGGACAGGTCAAGTATTTT; cdr3_aa: CASSPGQVKYF
j_call: TRBJ2-2; d_call: TRBD1; cdr3_length: 14; v_call: TRBV2; clone_size: -; cdr3_nt: TGTGCCAGCAGCAGCGACAGGGTAACCGGGGAGCTGTTTTTT; cdr3_aa: CASSSDRVTGELFF
j_call: TRBJ1-1; d_call: -; cdr3_length: 12; v_call: TRBV10-2; clone_size: -; cdr3_nt: TGCGCCAGCAGTGATATGAACACTGAAGCTTTCTTT; cdr3_aa: CASSDMNTEAFF
j_call: TRBJ2-3; d_call: TRBD2; cdr3_length: 13; v_call: TRBV18; clone_size: -; cdr3_nt: TGTGCCAGCTCACCCCCTAGCGGGGGGGCACGGTATTTT; cdr3_aa: CASSPPSGGARYF
j_call: TRBJ2-6; d_call: -; cdr3_length: 13; v_call: TRBV12-5; clone_size: -; cdr3_nt: TGTGCTAGTGGCCGGGCTGGGGCCAACGTCCTGACTTTC; cdr3_aa: CASGRAGANVLTF
j_call: TRBJ1-2; d_call: -; cdr3_length: 16; v_call: TRBV6-5; clone_size: -; cdr3_nt: TGTGCCAGCAGTTACTCGGGAGGGAGGGGCAACTATGGCTACACCTTC; cdr3_aa: CASSYSGGRGNYGYTF
j_call: TRBJ1-1; d_call: -; cdr3_length: 14; v_call: TRBV27; clone_size: once; cdr3_nt: TGTGCCAGCACCCACTCGGCAGGGAACACTGAAGCTTTCTTT; cdr3_aa: CASTHSAGNTEAFF
j_call: TRBJ2-7; d_call: TRBD1; cdr3_length: 14; v_call: TRBV30; clone_size: -; cdr3_nt: TGTGCCTGGACCCCGAACAGGGGATCGTTCGAGCAGTACTTC; cdr3_aa: CAWTPNRGSFEQYF
j_call: TRBJ2-3; d_call: TRBD2; cdr3_length: 15; v_call: TRBV5-1; clone_size: -; cdr3_nt: TGCGCCAGCAGCGGGACTAGCGGGAGCACAGATACGCAGTATTTT; cdr3_aa: CASSGTSGSTDTQYF
j_call: TRBJ2-3; d_call: TRBD1; cdr3_length: 17; v_call: TRBV19; clone_size: -; cdr3_nt: TGTGCCAGTAGTATTAGGTGGACAGGCCGGGGCACAGATACGCAGTATTTT; cdr3_aa: CASSIRWTGRGTDTQYF
j_call: TRBJ2-7; d_call: -; cdr3_length: 16; v_call: TRBV11-3; clone_size: -; cdr3_nt: TGTGCCAGCAGCCTTAGGGGGGGACAGGAACCTCTCGAGCAGTACTTC; cdr3_aa: CASSLRGGQEPLEQYF
j_call: TRBJ2-2; d_call: TRBD2; cdr3_length: 16; v_call: TRBV27; clone_size: -; cdr3_nt: TGTGCCAGCCTCCGACTAGCGGGAACGAACACCGGGGAGCTGTTTTTT; cdr3_aa: CASLRLAGTNTGELFF
j_call: TRBJ2-3; d_call: -; cdr3_length: 17; v_call: TRBV29-1; clone_size: -; cdr3_nt: TGCAGCGTCGTCAGCAGGGGACCTCAGGGGTTACCAGATACGCAGTATTTT; cdr3_aa: CSVVSRGPQGLPDTQYF
j_call: TRBJ2-7; d_call: TRBD2; cdr3_length: 16; v_call: TRBV7-3; clone_size: -; cdr3_nt: TGTGCCAGCAGCCCGGGGACTAGCGGGATCCCCTACGAGCAGTACTTC; cdr3_aa: CASSPGTSGIPYEQYF
j_call: TRBJ2-3; d_call: TRBD2; cdr3_length: 14; v_call: TRBV18; clone_size: -; cdr3_nt: TGTGCCAGCTCACCCAGCGGGGGTTTAGATACGCAGTATTTT; cdr3_aa: CASSPSGGLDTQYF
j_call: TRBJ2-1; d_call: -; cdr3_length: 11; v_call: TRBV29-1; clone_size: once; cdr3_nt: TGCAGCGTTTTGCGAACCAATGAGCAGTTCTTC; cdr3_aa: CSVLRTNEQFF
j_call: TRBJ2-7; d_call: TRBD2; cdr3_length: 15; v_call: TRBV4-1; clone_size: -; cdr3_nt: TGCGCCAGCAGCCAAGAAGGGACTACCTCCTACGAGCAGTACTTC; cdr3_aa: CASSQEGTTSYEQYF
j_call: TRBJ2-2; d_call: TRBD2; cdr3_length: 19; v_call: TRBV30; clone_size: -; cdr3_nt: TGTGCCTGGAGGGCGCTTGCGGGACTAGCGGGAGGGAACACCGGGGAGCTGTTTTTT; cdr3_aa: CAWRALAGLAGGNTGELFF
j_call: TRBJ1-5; d_call: TRBD1; cdr3_length: 14; v_call: TRBV28; clone_size: few; cdr3_nt: TGTGCCAGCAGGCTCCGGGACAGAAATCAGCCCCAGCATTTT; cdr3_aa: CASRLRDRNQPQHF
j_call: TRBJ2-3; d_call: TRBD2; cdr3_length: 16; v_call: TRBV25-1; clone_size: -; cdr3_nt: TGTGCCAGCAGTCGGTCTAGCGGGGGTCCGGCAGATACGCAGTATTTT; cdr3_aa: CASSRSSGGPADTQYF
j_call: TRBJ1-1; d_call: -; cdr3_length: 13; v_call: TRBV18; clone_size: -; cdr3_nt: TGTGCCAGCTTCACAGGCCTCACCACTGAAGCTTTCTTT; cdr3_aa: CASFTGLTTEAFF
j_call: TRBJ2-5; d_call: -; cdr3_length: 11; v_call: TRBV7-8; clone_size: -; cdr3_nt: TGTGCCAGCAGCCAAGGGGCAGTGCCTTACTTC; cdr3_aa: CASSQGAVPYF
j_call: TRBJ1-4; d_call: -; cdr3_length: 17; v_call: TRBV28; clone_size: -; cdr3_nt: TGTGCCAGCAGTCCCCGCGTGGGGCGCGCGACTAATGAAAAACTGTTTTTT; cdr3_aa: CASSPRVGRATNEKLFF
j_call: TRBJ1-5; d_call: -; cdr3_length: 13; v_call: TRBV30; clone_size: -; cdr3_nt: TGTGCCTGGAGTGTGAAGGGGGATCAGCCCCAGCATTTT; cdr3_aa: CAWSVKGDQPQHF
j_call: TRBJ2-1; d_call: -; cdr3_length: 16; v_call: TRBV7-2; clone_size: -; cdr3_nt: TGTGCCAGCAGCTTAGATCCCCCACGGGCCTACAATGAGCAGTTCTTC; cdr3_aa: CASSLDPPRAYNEQFF
j_call: TRBJ2-1; d_call: -; cdr3_length: 16; v_call: TRBV7-3; clone_size: -; cdr3_nt: TGTGCCAGCAGCCCAGAGGGGGGGTGGGGCAACAATGAGCAGTTCTTC; cdr3_aa: CASSPEGGWGNNEQFF
j_call: TRBJ1-1; d_call: -; cdr3_length: 13; v_call: TRBV18; clone_size: -; cdr3_nt: TGTGCCAGCTCCCCCCAGGGTGGCACTGAAGCTTTCTTT; cdr3_aa: CASSPQGGTEAFF
j_call: TRBJ2-6; d_call: -; cdr3_length: 16; v_call: TRBV5-1; clone_size: -; cdr3_nt: TGCGCCAGCAGCTTGGCCGGGGGATCCGGGGCCAACGTCCTGACTTTC; cdr3_aa: CASSLAGGSGANVLTF
j_call: TRBJ1-2; d_call: TRBD1; cdr3_length: 16; v_call: TRBV5-4; clone_size: -; cdr3_nt: TGTGCCAGCAGCCCTGGACAGGGGACAACTAACTATGGCTACACCTTC; cdr3_aa: CASSPGQGTTNYGYTF
j_call: TRBJ2-1; d_call: -; cdr3_length: 14; v_call: TRBV2; clone_size: once; cdr3_nt: TGTGCCAGCAGTGAACAGGGCCTCTACAATGAGCAGTTCTTC; cdr3_aa: CASSEQGLYNEQFF
j_call: TRBJ2-5; d_call: TRBD2; cdr3_length: 16; v_call: TRBV2; clone_size: -; cdr3_nt: TGTGCCAGCAGTCTGGTAGCGGGAGCCCCCCAAGAGACCCAGTACTTC; cdr3_aa: CASSLVAGAPQETQYF
j_call: TRBJ2-1; d_call: TRBD2; cdr3_length: 15; v_call: TRBV7-2; clone_size: -; cdr3_nt: TGTGCCAGCAGCTTAGTAGCGGGGGGGCCGAGTGAGCAGTTCTTC; cdr3_aa: CASSLVAGGPSEQFF
j_call: TRBJ2-7; d_call: -; cdr3_length: 14; v_call: TRBV6-1; clone_size: once; cdr3_nt: TGTGCCAGCTTGATCCAGGTTCCTCCCTACGAGCAGTACTTC; cdr3_aa: CASLIQVPPYEQYF
j_call: TRBJ1-1; d_call: -; cdr3_length: 15; v_call: TRBV28; clone_size: -; cdr3_nt: TGTGCCACCTTGGCGGGGGGCGGGGGGAACACTGAAGCTTTCTTT; cdr3_aa: CATLAGGGGNTEAFF
j_call: TRBJ2-7; d_call: TRBD2; cdr3_length: 14; v_call: TRBV5-6; clone_size: -; cdr3_nt: TGTGCCAGCAGCCCCGGGACTAGCGCATACGAGCAGTACTTC; cdr3_aa: CASSPGTSAYEQYF
j_call: TRBJ2-2; d_call: TRBD2; cdr3_length: 16; v_call: TRBV4-2; clone_size: few; cdr3_nt: TGTGCCAGCAGCCAAGCCCGGGGGGGGAAAACCGGGGAGCTGTTTTTT; cdr3_aa: CASSQARGGKTGELFF
j_call: TRBJ2-1; d_call: -; cdr3_length: 15; v_call: TRBV12-2; clone_size: -; cdr3_nt: TGTGCAAGTCGCTCACGGACTAGCGGAGACAATGAGCAGTTCTTC; cdr3_aa: CASRSRTSGDNEQFF
j_call: TRBJ2-1; d_call: TRBD2; cdr3_length: 16; v_call: TRBV2; clone_size: -; cdr3_nt: TGTGCCAGCAAAGGTAGCGGGAGTTACTCCTACAATGAGCAGTTCTTC; cdr3_aa: CASKGSGSYSYNEQFF
j_call: TRBJ1-6; d_call: -; cdr3_length: 16; v_call: TRBV14; clone_size: -; cdr3_nt: TGTGCCAGCAGCCACGGAGTAGGGGGACAATTCATCCCCCTCCACTTT; cdr3_aa: CASSHGVGGQFIPLHF
j_call: TRBJ1-1; d_call: TRBD1; cdr3_length: 13; v_call: TRBV6-1; clone_size: -; cdr3_nt: TGTGCCAGCAGATGGACAGGGGACACTGAAGCTTTCTTT; cdr3_aa: CASRWTGDTEAFF
j_call: TRBJ1-5; d_call: -; cdr3_length: 15; v_call: TRBV27; clone_size: -; cdr3_nt: TGTGCCAGCAGTTTTTACAAGAATAGCAATCAGCCCCAGCATTTT; cdr3_aa: CASSFYKNSNQPQHF